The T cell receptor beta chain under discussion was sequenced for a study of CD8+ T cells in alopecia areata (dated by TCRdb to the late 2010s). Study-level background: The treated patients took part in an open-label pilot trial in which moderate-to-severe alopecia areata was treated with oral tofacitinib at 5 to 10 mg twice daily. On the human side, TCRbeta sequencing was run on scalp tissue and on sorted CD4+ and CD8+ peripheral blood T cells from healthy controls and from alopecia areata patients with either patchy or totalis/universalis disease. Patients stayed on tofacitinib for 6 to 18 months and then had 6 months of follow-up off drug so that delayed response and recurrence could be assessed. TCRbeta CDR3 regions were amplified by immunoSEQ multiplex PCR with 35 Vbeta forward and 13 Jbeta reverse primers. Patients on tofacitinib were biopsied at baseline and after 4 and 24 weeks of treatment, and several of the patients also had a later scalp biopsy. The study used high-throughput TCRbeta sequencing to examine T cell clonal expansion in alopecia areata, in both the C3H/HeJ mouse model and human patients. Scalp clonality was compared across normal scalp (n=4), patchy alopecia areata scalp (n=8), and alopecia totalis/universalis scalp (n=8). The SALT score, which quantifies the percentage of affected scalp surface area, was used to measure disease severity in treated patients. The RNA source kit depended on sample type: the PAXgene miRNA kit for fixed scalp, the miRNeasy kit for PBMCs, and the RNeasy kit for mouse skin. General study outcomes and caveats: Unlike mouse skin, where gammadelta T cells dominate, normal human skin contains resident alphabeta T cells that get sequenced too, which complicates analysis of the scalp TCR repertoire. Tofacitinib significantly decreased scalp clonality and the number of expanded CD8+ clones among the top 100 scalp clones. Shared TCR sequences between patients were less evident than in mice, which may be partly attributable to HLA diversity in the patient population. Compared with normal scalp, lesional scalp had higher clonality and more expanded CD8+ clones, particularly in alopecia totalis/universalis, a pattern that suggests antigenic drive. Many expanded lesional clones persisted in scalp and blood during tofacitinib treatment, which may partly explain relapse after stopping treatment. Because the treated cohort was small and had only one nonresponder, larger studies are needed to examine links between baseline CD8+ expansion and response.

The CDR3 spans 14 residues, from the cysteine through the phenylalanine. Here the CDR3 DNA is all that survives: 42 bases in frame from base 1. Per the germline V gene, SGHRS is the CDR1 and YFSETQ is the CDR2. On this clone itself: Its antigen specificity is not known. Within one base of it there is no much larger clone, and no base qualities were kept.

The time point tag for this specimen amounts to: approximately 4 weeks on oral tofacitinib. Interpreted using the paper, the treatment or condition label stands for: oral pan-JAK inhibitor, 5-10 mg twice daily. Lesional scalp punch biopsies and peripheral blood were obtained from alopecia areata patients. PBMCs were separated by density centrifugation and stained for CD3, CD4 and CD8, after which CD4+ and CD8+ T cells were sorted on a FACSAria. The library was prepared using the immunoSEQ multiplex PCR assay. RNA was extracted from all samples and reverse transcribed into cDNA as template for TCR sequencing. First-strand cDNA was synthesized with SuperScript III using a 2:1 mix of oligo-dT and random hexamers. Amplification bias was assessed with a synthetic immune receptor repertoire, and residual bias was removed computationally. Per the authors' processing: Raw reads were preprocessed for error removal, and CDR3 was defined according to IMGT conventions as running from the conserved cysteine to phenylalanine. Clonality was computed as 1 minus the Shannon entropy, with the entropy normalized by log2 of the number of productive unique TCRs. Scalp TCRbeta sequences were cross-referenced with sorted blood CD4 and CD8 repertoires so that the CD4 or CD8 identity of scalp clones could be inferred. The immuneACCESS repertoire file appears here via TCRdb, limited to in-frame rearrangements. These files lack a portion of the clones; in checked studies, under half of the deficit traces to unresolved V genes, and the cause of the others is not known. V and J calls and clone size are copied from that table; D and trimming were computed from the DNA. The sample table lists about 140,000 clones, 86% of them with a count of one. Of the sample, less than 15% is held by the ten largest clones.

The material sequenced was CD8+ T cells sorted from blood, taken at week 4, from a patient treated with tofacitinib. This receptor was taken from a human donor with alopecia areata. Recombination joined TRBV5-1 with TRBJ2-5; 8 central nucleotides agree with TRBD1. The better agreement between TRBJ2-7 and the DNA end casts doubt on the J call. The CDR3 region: CASSSGQGKGEQYF. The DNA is TGCGCCAGCAGCTCTGGACAGGGAAAGGGCGAGCAGTACTTC.